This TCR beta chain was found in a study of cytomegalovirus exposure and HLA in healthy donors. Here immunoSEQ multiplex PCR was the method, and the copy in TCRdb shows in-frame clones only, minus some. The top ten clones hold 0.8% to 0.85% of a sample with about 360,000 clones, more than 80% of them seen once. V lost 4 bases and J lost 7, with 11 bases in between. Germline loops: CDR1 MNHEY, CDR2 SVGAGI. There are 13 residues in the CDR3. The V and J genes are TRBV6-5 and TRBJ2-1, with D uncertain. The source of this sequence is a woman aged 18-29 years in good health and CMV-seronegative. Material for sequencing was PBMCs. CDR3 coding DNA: TGTGCCAGCAGTTCAGATTCCTGGAATGAGCAGTTCTTC. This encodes CASSSDSWNEQFF.